The clone carrying this T cell receptor (beta chain) came up once. The antigen is undetermined. V lost 3 bases to trimming and J lost 6 bases; unmatched junction nucleotides: 13. CDR3 length: 16 amino acids. CDR1 MRHNA and CDR2 SNTAGT come from the germline V gene. Expressed TCRB transcripts were sequenced because the isolated RNA had all been reverse transcribed beforehand. Libraries were prepared by immunoSEQ multiplex PCR; TCRdb keeps only in-frame clonotypes and omits some of them. Among about 40,000 clones listed, over 45% were seen once. These data belong to a study of beta chain features in type 1 diabetes. About the study: The patient and healthy donor groups were comparable for age, gender and cell yields.

Overall study results and limits: A pattern of fewer insertions and more deletions at VDJ junctions was seen in type 1 diabetes patients.

This TCR was sampled from a woman under 30 in good health. The sample comprised central memory CD4+ T cells from blood. This chain links TRBV6-4 with TRBJ1-1; TRBD1 matches at 7 bases. The CDR3 coding sequence is TGTGCCAGCAGTGAATCACAGGGGTTCAAGCTCGCTGAAGCTTTCTTT. Translation: CASSESQGFKLAEAFF.